This T cell receptor beta chain stems from a study of T cells after posttransplantation cyclophosphamide. General study points: Skin or GI-infiltrating T cells shared few TRB sequences with blood. After PTCy, TRB diversity resembled that of CNI/methotrexate controls. Later blood repertoires were often dominated by clones from the donor CD8+ memory compartment.

About this clone: Its antigen remains unidentified.

Treatment was busulfan-fludarabine conditioning, a marrow graft, and cyclophosphamide on days +3 and +4. The CDR3 contains 20 residues. Germline values: CDR1 SGHRS, CDR2 YFSETQ. The V and J ends lost 4 bases and 0 bases, in that order; junction bases with no gene match: 19. This table comes from immunoSEQ multiplex PCR, and its TCRdb copy is limited to in-frame clones, with some not included. This table has 8,000 to 9,500 clones, 90% appearing once. The TCR comes from a female patient between 50 and 60 years old who received an allogeneic stem cell transplant from a related donor, was CMV-positive, and had no GVHD. Part of the T cells may come from the graft donor. Here the sequenced sample was CD4+ T cells sorted from blood, taken 1404 days after allogeneic stem cell transplant with posttransplant cyclophosphamide. The rearrangement uses TRBV5-1 and TRBJ2-3; 8 bases agree with TRBD2. CDR3 DNA: TGCGCCAGCAGCCCCGGTGGGGGGGTACTAGCGGTTTCTAGCACAGATACGCAGTATTTT. Translation: CASSPGGGVLAVSSTDTQYF. The full variable domain, completed using reference TRBV5-1 and TRBJ2-3, is KAGVTQTPRYLIKTRGQQVTLSCSPISGHRSVSWYQQTPGQGLQFLFEYFSETQRNKGNFPGRFSGRQFSNSRSEMNVSTLELGDSALYLCASSPGGGVLAVSSTDTQYFGPGTRLTVL.